These 13 T cell receptor beta chains were all obtained from the same sample, sequenced in a study of T cell responses to AZD1222 COVID-19 vaccine. The assay was immunoSEQ multiplex PCR, and TCRdb's table has in-frame clones only and misses some. The profile shows about 60,000 clones, 65% to 90% of them singletons. The sequences come from peripheral blood, collected 28 days after the second AZD1222 dose. These receptors originate from an adult who received the AZD1222 COVID-19 vaccine.

The chain combines TRBV5-4 with TRBJ1-2, with D possibly TRBD1 on 6 matching bases. Germline V gene data show CDR1 as SGHNT and CDR2 as YYREEE (reference sequence). The germline V and J ends were trimmed by 3 bases and 4 bases, with 13 bases remaining between them. This CDR3 comprises 14 residues. This CDR3 reads CASSSRTDPYGYTF. CDR3 sequence (DNA): TGTGCCAGCAGCTCCCGGACAGACCCCTATGGCTACACCTTC.

The V and J genes are TRBV7-8 and TRBJ1-2; D is ambiguous. Looked up from germline, CDR1 is SGHVS and CDR2 is FQNEAQ. Trimming removed 1 base from V and 5 bases from J, with 11 bases in between. This CDR3 comprises 14 residues. The CDR3 DNA follows: TGTGCCAGCAGCTTAGTTGAAGCGGGGTATGGCTACACCTTC. Translated: CASSLVEAGYGYTF.

The genes are TRBV10-1 and TRBJ1-6; 7 bases fit TRBD1. After removal of 5 bases from V and 2 bases from J, the junction contained 9 bases not matched to a gene. CDR1 is WNHNN and CDR2 is SYGVQD in the germline V gene (reference sequence). This CDR3 contains 17 residues. As DNA, the CDR3 is TGCGCCAGCAGTTTTACGACAGGGATCACCTATAATTCACCCCTCCACTTT. Translation gives CASSFTTGITYNSPLHF.

The gene calls are TRBV28 and TRBJ2-2; tentative D call: TRBD2 (6 bases). The CDR3 runs to 16 residues. With 7 bases removed from V and 2 bases from J, the gap between germline ends came to 17 bases. In germline, CDR1 is MDHEN, CDR2 SYDVKM. CDR3 sequence: CASTTASAGNTGELFF. Written as DNA, the CDR3 is TGTGCCAGCACTACAGCTAGCGCTGGCAACACCGGGGAGCTGTTTTTT. The full variable domain, rest sourced from reference TRBV28 and TRBJ2-2, is DVKVTQSSRYLVKRTGEKVFLECVQDMDHENMFWYRQDPGLGLRLIYFSYDVKMKEKGDIPEGYSVSREKKERFSLILESASTNQTSMYLCASTTASAGNTGELFFGEGSRLTVL.

V gene TRBV5-1 combines with J gene TRBJ1-5; D ambiguous. Germline V gene data show CDR1 as SGHRS and CDR2 as YFSETQ. CDR3 length: 14 residues. The V and J ends lost 4 bases and 3 bases respectively, with 11 bases between them. DNA of the CDR3: TGCGCCAGCAGCCCGCTACATCCCAATCAGCCCCAGCATTTT. Translated: CASSPLHPNQPQHF.

The CDR3 protein is CASSFPGTTTDTQYF. CDR3 coding DNA: TGTGCCAGCAGCTTCCCCGGGACTACCACAGATACGCAGTATTTT. The gene calls are TRBV5-4 and TRBJ2-3, with 7 bases lining up with TRBD2. The CDR3 runs to 15 residues. CDR1 is SGHNT, CDR2 YYREEE, per germline (reference sequence). Trimming cost V 2 bases and J 2 bases; bases outside gene matches: 5. The variable domain in full, completed from reference TRBV5-4 and TRBJ2-3, reads ETGVTQSPTHLIKTRGQQVTLRCSSQSGHNTVSWYQQALGQGPQFIFQYYREEENGRGNFPPRFSGLQFPNYSSELNVNALELDDSALYLCASSFPGTTTDTQYFGPGTRLTVL.

The chain is built from TRBV9 and TRBJ2-7, with TRBD2 matching over 10 bases. Germline V gives CDR1 SGDLS, CDR2 YYNGEE. V lost 1 base, J lost 5 bases, and 3 bases stayed unmatched. The CDR3 is 14 amino acids. CDR3 nucleotide sequence: TGTGCCAGCAGCGTATCTAGCGGGAGCAACGAGCAGTACTTC. This gives the protein CASSVSSGSNEQYF.

The chain employs TRBV12-3 or TRBV12-4 and TRBJ1-1, with a possible D match to TRBD1 (6 bases). The germline V and J ends were trimmed by 8 bases and 6 bases, with 16 bases remaining between them. The CDR3 sequence is 13 residues long. Here the CDR3 DNA reads TGTGCCAGCGGTCCCACAAGGGGGGCTGAAGCTTTCTTT. Translated, it gives CASGPTRGAEAFF.

This chain links TRBV15 with TRBJ1-3, with D unresolved. Germline V gene sequence: CDR1 LNHNV, CDR2 YYDKDF (reference sequence). Trimming cost V 0 bases and J 2 bases, with 8 bases left between them. CDR3 size: 15 residues. For the CDR3, the DNA is TGTGCCACCAGCAGAGATAGGGCCCCTGGAAACACCATATATTTT. It yields the protein CATSRDRAPGNTIYF. The whole variable domain, filled in from reference TRBV15 and TRBJ1-3, reads DAMVIQNPRYQVTQFGKPVTLSCSQTLNHNVMYWYQQKSSQAPKLLFHYYDKDFNNEADTPDNFQSRRPNTSFCFLDIRSPGLGDTAMYLCATSRDRAPGNTIYFGEGSWLTVV.

The chain uses TRBV7-2 and TRBJ2-1; 10 bases map to TRBD2. V gave up 5 bases and J gave up 7 bases; unmatched junction bases: 8. The V gene's germline CDR1 is SGHTA and CDR2 FQGNSA. The CDR3 has 15 amino acids. The CDR3 here is CASSAPGTSVNEQFF. CDR3 bases: TGTGCCAGCAGCGCCCCCGGGACTAGCGTTAATGAGCAGTTCTTC. Complete variable domain (other parts from reference TRBV7-2 and TRBJ2-1): GAGVSQSPSNKVTEKGKDVELRCDPISGHTALYWYRQSLGQGLEFLIYFQGNSAPDKSGLPSDRFSAERTGGSVSTLTIQRTQQEDSAVYLCASSAPGTSVNEQFFGPGTRLTVL.

This clone was recorded once. Here the CDR3 DNA reads TGTGCCATCAGTGAAGGACTAGCGGGGACCTACGAGCAGTACTTC. Residues: CAISEGLAGTYEQYF. The chain is built from TRBV10-3 and TRBJ2-7; 12 bases fit TRBD2. CDR3 length: 15 amino acids. Germline CDR1 ENHRY, CDR2 SYGVKD. Unmatched junction bases numbered 2, after V lost 3 bases and J lost 2 bases.

V gene TRBV24-1 combines with J gene TRBJ2-3; D remains unclear. V was cut by 4 bases and J by 4 bases, with 14 bases left in between. Looked up from germline, CDR1 is KGHDR and CDR2 is SFDVKD. CDR3 length: 15 residues. CDR3 sequence reads: CATSDAGLPADTQYF. CDR3 nucleotides: TGTGCCACCAGTGACGCCGGCCTTCCGGCAGATACGCAGTATTTT.

The chain links TRBV9 to TRBJ2-1; tentatively, D is TRBD2 (7 bases). The CDR3 runs to 18 residues. Between the trimmed V and J ends, which lost 4 bases and 0 bases, there was a span of 20 bases. Per the germline V gene, CDR1 is SGDLS and CDR2 is YYNGEE. The CDR3 bases are TGTGCCAGCAGCCCGCGGTGGGGGGGCCCCAGCTCCTACAATGAGCAGTTCTTC. Translated: CASSPRWGGPSSYNEQFF.